These 26 T cell receptor beta chains were sequenced from one sample in a study of T cells in localized non-small cell lung cancer. Clones were sequenced by immunoSEQ multiplex PCR, and TCRdb holds only the in-frame ones, with some missing. The sample has 100,000 to 150,000 clones; 70% to 90% are singletons. The specimen was peripheral blood, collected before any cancer treatment. These receptors came from a female donor of 60 years or more with stage I lung adenocarcinoma.

The V gene is TRBV5-4, the J gene TRBJ2-3, with TRBD2 matching 12 bases. Germline V CDR1 and CDR2: SGHNT, YYREEE (reference sequence). CDR3 size: 14 residues. The J segment lost 0 bases and the V segment lost 7 bases, leaving 0 bases of the junction unmatched. CDR3 sequence: CASGTSGSTDTQYF. As DNA, the CDR3 is TGTGCCAGCGGGACTAGCGGGAGCACAGATACGCAGTATTTT.

J is TRBJ2-1 and V is TRBV2, with D unclear. Germline CDR1 is SNHLY and CDR2 is FYNNEI. V lost 5 bases to trimming and J lost 6 bases, with 20 bases between them. This CDR3 comprises 16 residues. The CDR3 nucleotides are TGTGCCAGCAGTATCTATCTTGCGGCAGTGAGCAATGAGCAGTTCTTC. Amino acids: CASSIYLAAVSNEQFF.

The chain employs TRBV5-1 and TRBJ1-1; D ambiguous. CDR1 and CDR2 (germline): SGHRS, YFSETQ. The V end lost 5 bases, the J end lost 1 base, and 9 bases lay between the germline ends. This CDR3 is built from 13 residues. CDR3 sequence (DNA): TGCGCCAGCAGTGGAGCGACGAACACTGAAGCTTTCTTT. It encodes CASSGATNTEAFF.

The rearrangement uses TRBV7-9 and TRBJ2-5; D uncertain. This CDR3 region has 15 residues. Germline CDR1 SEHNR, CDR2 FQNEAQ (reference sequence). V lost 5 bases to trimming and J lost 3 bases, with 16 bases between them. CDR3 loop: CASSRTLGVKETQYF. CDR3 in DNA: TGTGCCAGCAGCCGTACTCTTGGCGTGAAAGAGACCCAGTACTTC.

The J gene is TRBJ2-1, the V gene TRBV13; TRBD2 agrees at 9 bases. This CDR3 is built from 19 residues. The V segment lost 7 bases and the J segment 0 bases; nucleotides outside the gene matches: 16. CDR1 is PRHDT, CDR2 FYEKMQ, per germline (reference sequence). CDR3 DNA sequence: TGTGCCAGCAAGGTCGGGTGGAAGCGGGAGGCCGGCTCCTACAATGAGCAGTTCTTC. This translates into CASKVGWKREAGSYNEQFF.

The chain employs TRBV27 and TRBJ2-2; D uncertain. Trimming stripped 1 base from V and 0 bases from J, with 9 bases between. Per the germline V gene, CDR1 is MNHEY and CDR2 is SMNVEV (reference sequence). The CDR3 spans 16 residues. CDR3 residues: CASSLFLQSNTGELFF. In DNA, the CDR3 is TGTGCCAGCAGTTTATTTCTCCAGTCGAACACCGGGGAGCTGTTTTTT.

Note on this clone: Other DNA sequences of this sample code for an identical CDR3. CDR3 nucleotide sequence: TGCGCCAGCAGCTTAACAGCTGGGGCCAACGTCCTGACTTTC. Translating gives CASSLTAGANVLTF. J is TRBJ2-6 and V is TRBV5-1; D not resolved. V was cut by 2 bases and J by 2 bases, with 5 bases left in between. CDR1 is SGHRS and CDR2 is YFSETQ in the germline V gene. The CDR3 has 14 residues.

This clone occurred once. V and J are TRBV7-6 and TRBJ2-7; 8 bases fit TRBD2. J gave up 7 bases and V 4 bases, and 6 bases lay outside the gene matches. Germline lookup yields CDR1 SGHVS and CDR2 FNYEAQ. This CDR3 has 13 amino acids. CDR3 sequence: CASSSRGGGEQYF. The CDR3 coding sequence is TGTGCCAGCAGCTCCCGGGGGGGAGGTGAGCAGTACTTC.

The chain is built from TRBV4-2 and TRBJ2-7; 10 bases align to TRBD1. The J segment lost 4 bases and the V segment lost 3 bases, leaving 9 bases of the junction unmatched. The germline gives CDR1 LGHNA, CDR2 YNFKEQ. The length of the CDR3 is 16 residues. The CDR3 bases are TGTGCCAGCAGCCATGGCCGGGACAGGGGAGGGTACGAGCAGTACTTC. Translation gives CASSHGRDRGGYEQYF.

The gene calls are TRBV5-1 and TRBJ2-7, with 8 bases matching TRBD1. Germline values: CDR1 SGHRS, CDR2 YFSETQ. This CDR3 is built from 15 residues. Losses at the gene ends were 0 bases for V and 6 bases for J; bases not matched to a gene: 8. Here the CDR3 DNA reads TGCGCCAGCAGCTTGGGGGACAGGCCTTTTAGCGAGCAGTACTTC. This translates into CASSLGDRPFSEQYF.

This clone was counted a single time. V usage is TRBV2 and J usage is TRBJ1-3; D perhaps matches TRBD1 (5 bases). The CDR3 is 13 residues long. Germline lookup yields CDR1 SNHLY and CDR2 FYNNEI. Deletions cut 7 bases from V and 2 bases from J, with 9 bases between. The CDR3 sequence is CASKMGPGNTIYF. The CDR3 bases are TGTGCCAGCAAGATGGGGCCTGGAAACACCATATATTTT.

The chain uses TRBV6-5 and TRBJ2-2; D is possibly TRBD1 (6 bases). V was shortened by 7 bases and J by 5 bases, with 11 bases between the two germline ends. The CDR3 extends over 13 amino acids. Germline V gene sequence: CDR1 MNHEY, CDR2 SVGAGI. CDR3 DNA: TGTGCCAGCATCGGGGACAAGACCGGGGAGCTGTTTTTT. Protein product: CASIGDKTGELFF.

This chain connects TRBV7-9 to TRBJ2-5; 13 bases agree with TRBD2. Losses at the gene ends were 7 bases for V and 5 bases for J; bases not matched to a gene: 10. The CDR3 extends over 16 amino acids. CDR1 is SEHNR, CDR2 FQNEAQ, per germline (reference sequence). CDR3: CASTPWGTSGMETQYF. CDR3 nucleotides: TGTGCCAGCACCCCGTGGGGGACTAGCGGGATGGAGACCCAGTACTTC.

This sequence joins TRBV9 and TRBJ2-5; no clear D gene. Germline lookup yields CDR1 SGDLS and CDR2 YYNGEE. The CDR3 covers 16 residues. With 2 bases removed from V and 2 bases from J, the gap between germline ends came to 16 bases. CDR3 loop: CASSVSLSGGQETQYF. In DNA, the CDR3 is TGTGCCAGCAGCGTTTCGTTGTCGGGTGGGCAAGAGACCCAGTACTTC.

The chain recombines TRBV6-6 with TRBJ2-7; 8 bases agree with TRBD2. Germline CDR1 reads MNHNY; CDR2 reads SVGAGI (reference sequence). The CDR3 totals 15 residues. V trimming: 6 bases; J trimming: 4 bases; junction bases outside the gene matches: 11. The CDR3 coding sequence is TGTGCCAGCAGGCCTACTAGCGGTCGTGGGTACGAGCAGTACTTC. Encoded protein: CASRPTSGRGYEQYF.

The gene calls are TRBV7-9 and TRBJ1-1, with a possible D match to TRBD1 (5 bases). The CDR3 has 14 residues. Germline V gene data show CDR1 as SEHNR and CDR2 as FQNEAQ (reference sequence). V dropped 6 bases and J dropped 6 bases, with 17 bases sitting between them. Written as DNA, the CDR3 is TGTGCCAGCAGTTCGGGTCTTTGGGGCGCTGAAGCTTTCTTT. Translation: CASSSGLWGAEAFF.

The V gene is TRBV28, the J gene TRBJ2-6; TRBD1 might be the D (5 bases). Germline CDR1 MDHEN, CDR2 SYDVKM. The CDR3 spans 14 residues. The V and J ends lost 5 bases and 4 bases respectively, with 9 bases between them. The CDR3 DNA is TGTGCCAGCAGTGGGGCAGTGGGGGCCAACGTCCTGACTTTC. Protein: CASSGAVGANVLTF.

CDR3 region: CASSLGARAYEQYF. DNA of the CDR3: TGTGCCAGCAGCTTGGGGGCCCGGGCCTACGAGCAGTACTTC. This chain links TRBV5-4 with TRBJ2-7; D is unresolved. The CDR3 has 14 amino acids. Trimming took 0 bases from V and 2 from J, leaving 9 bases between them. Germline V gene lookup returns CDR1 SGHNT and CDR2 YYREEE (reference sequence).

The chain combines TRBV7-3 with TRBJ1-1, with D uncertain. Per germline, CDR1 SGHTA and CDR2 FQGTGA. The CDR3 is 11 amino acids. The V end was cut by 3 bases, the J end by 3 bases, with 2 bases between. CDR3 sequence: CASSLYTEAFF. In DNA form, the CDR3 reads TGTGCCAGCAGCTTGTACACTGAAGCTTTCTTT. The variable domain in full, completed from reference TRBV7-3 and TRBJ1-1, reads GAGVSQTPSNKVTEKGKYVELRCDPISGHTALYWYRQSLGQGPEFLIYFQGTGAADDSGLPNDRFFAVRPEGSVSTLKIQRTERGDSAVYLCASSLYTEAFFGQGTRLTVV.

The V and J genes are TRBV7-2 and TRBJ2-2; TRBD1 matches 8 bases. CDR1 and CDR2 (germline): SGHTA, FQGNSA. V lost 1 base and J lost 1; bases outside the gene matches: 2. This CDR3 contains 16 residues. CDR3 DNA: TGTGCCAGCAGCTTAGTGGGGACAGGGAACACCGGGGAGCTGTTTTTT. Its protein product is CASSLVGTGNTGELFF.

The CDR3 sequence is CASSVADNEQFF. The CDR3 DNA sequence: TGTGCCAGCAGCGTTGCTGACAATGAGCAGTTCTTC. The gene calls are TRBV9 and TRBJ2-1, with D hard to call. This CDR3 has 12 residues. The germline V gene encodes CDR1 SGDLS and CDR2 YYNGEE. Between the trimmed V and J ends, which lost 2 bases and 5 bases, there was a span of 5 bases.

The rearrangement links TRBV6-5 to TRBJ2-3; D may be TRBD2 (5 bases). V shed 2 bases and J shed 4 bases, with 10 bases lying between them. CDR1 MNHEY and CDR2 SVGAGI come from the germline V gene. This CDR3 is built from 14 residues. The CDR3 region is CASSYHTRADTQYF. CDR3 coding DNA: TGTGCCAGCAGTTACCACACGAGGGCAGATACGCAGTATTTT.

CDR3 in DNA: TGTGCCAGCAGTTCGCTAACAGGGATGTGGGGGGAAAAACTGTTTTTT. This codes for CASSSLTGMWGEKLFF. The rearrangement joins TRBV28 to TRBJ1-4; perhaps TRBD1 as D (6 bases). The CDR3 loop spans 16 amino acids. V was trimmed by 4 bases and J by 8 bases, leaving 20 bases between them. Looked up from germline, CDR1 is MDHEN and CDR2 is SYDVKM.

Turning to this clone: The germline gene is not matched at one end of the junction; a read error may be the cause. The chain employs TRBV2 and TRBJ2-5, with 7 bases fitting TRBD2. This CDR3 comprises 14 residues. The V gene's germline CDR1 is SNHLY and CDR2 FYNNEI. This CDR3 is CAGRGDYPGETQYF. CDR3 nucleotide sequence: TGTGCCGGCAGAGGGGACTACCCCGGAGAGACCCAGTACTTC.

The chain has TRBV11-2 and TRBJ2-7, with TRBD2 identical over 9 bases. Germline V lookup: CDR1 SGHAT, CDR2 FQNNGV. Unmatched junction bases numbered 6, after V lost 3 bases and J lost 3 bases. This CDR3 is built from 15 residues. The DNA for the CDR3 is TGTGCCAGCAGCTTTGCGGGAGGGGCCTTCTACGAGCAGTACTTC. It translates to CASSFAGGAFYEQYF.

The V and J genes are TRBV27 and TRBJ1-1; D is unclear. Trimming removed 0 bases at V and 3 bases at J, with 11 bases between. This CDR3 comprises 15 residues. Germline-derived CDR1 and CDR2 are MNHEY and SMNVEV (reference sequence). The CDR3 loop is CASSLSRVWDTEAFF. The CDR3 DNA is TGTGCCAGCAGTTTATCTAGGGTTTGGGACACTGAAGCTTTCTTT.